These 17 T cell receptor beta chains came from one sample sequenced in a study of human T cells and chemical hapten exposure. Blood, whole and unfractionated, served as the source for total RNA extraction. Each CDR3 protein gets one entry after TCRdb re-called the 5' RACE reads with MiXCR. The data show 110,000 or so distinct CDR3 sequences, 19% seen once. These receptors came from a human donor in good health.

This clonotype appeared a few times. This sequence joins TRBV9 and TRBJ2-7; D is unclear. The germline gives CDR1 SGDLS, CDR2 YYNGEE. Trimming took off 4 bases at V and 3 bases at J, with 11 bases between the two ends. CDR3 length equals 13 residues. The CDR3 spells CASSPRSDYEQYF. CDR3 DNA: TGTGCCAGCAGCCCAAGGTCCGACTACGAGCAGTACTTC. The full variable domain, its missing parts supplied by reference TRBV9 and TRBJ2-7, is DSGVTQTPKHLITATGQRVTLRCSPRSGDLSVYWYQQSLDQGLQFLIQYYNGEERAKGNILERFSAQQFPDLHSELNLSSLELGDSALYFCASSPRSDYEQYFGPGTRLTVT.

This clonotype has more than one count but fewer than ten. CDR3 sequence reads: CASSVEGDSDTEAFF. For the CDR3, the DNA is TGTGCCAGCAGCGTAGAGGGGGACAGCGATACTGAAGCTTTCTTT. The genes are TRBV9 and TRBJ1-1; TRBD1 matches 7 bases. With 0 bases clipped from V and 5 bases from J, the junction kept 7 bases outside the gene matches. The CDR3 has 15 residues. Germline CDR1 and CDR2: SGDLS and YYNGEE.

The chain combines TRBV11-2 with TRBJ2-4, with 10 bases that match TRBD1. The trim removed 4 bases at V and 8 bases at J, leaving 8 bases unmatched. The CDR3 contains 15 residues. CDR1 is SGHAT and CDR2 is FQNNGV in the germline V gene. The CDR3 nucleotides read TGTGCCAGCAGCTCACTTTGGGACAGGGGTGACATTCAGTACTTC. It yields the protein CASSSLWDRGDIQYF.

This clonotype has a handful of counts. J is TRBJ1-5 and V is TRBV25-1; 12 bases are shared with TRBD1. Per germline, CDR1 MGHDK and CDR2 SYGVNS. V lost 5 bases to trimming and J lost 9 bases; unmatched junction nucleotides: 8. The CDR3 is made up of 15 amino acids. CDR3 sequence: CASSNSGTGGPPQHF. Written as DNA, the CDR3 is TGTGCCAGCAGTAATTCCGGGACAGGGGGCCCGCCCCAGCATTTT.

The chain couples TRBV12-3 or TRBV12-4 to TRBJ1-1; D not resolved. The CDR3 length is 13 residues. Between the trimmed V and J ends, which lost 3 bases and 11 bases, there was a span of 16 bases. CDR3 coding DNA: TGTGCCAGCAGTTTGTTGGGAGGTACGGCGGCTTTCTTT. It encodes CASSLLGGTAAFF.

The chain uses TRBV6-5 and TRBJ2-2; D is perhaps TRBD2 (7 bases). This CDR3 comprises 16 residues. Between the trimmed V and J ends, which lost 6 bases and 1 base, there was a span of 15 bases. Germline lookup yields CDR1 MNHEY and CDR2 SVGAGI. CDR3 coding DNA: TGTGCCAGCAGGGAGGGGGGGCGGCTGAACACCGGGGAGCTGTTTTTT. It encodes CASREGGRLNTGELFF.

The chain is built from TRBV20-1 and TRBJ1-3, with 7 nucleotides matching TRBD1. CDR3 length: 14 residues. Germline V gives CDR1 DFQATT, CDR2 SNEGSKA (reference sequence). V lost 6 bases, J lost 0 bases, and 5 bases stayed unmatched. The CDR3 here is CSATYRGSGNTIYF. In DNA form, the CDR3 reads TGCAGTGCAACCTACAGGGGCTCTGGAAACACCATATATTTT.

The V call is TRBV5-1, the J call TRBJ2-1; D is ambiguous. Germline V lookup: CDR1 SGHRS, CDR2 YFSETQ. The CDR3 totals 14 residues. Trimming shortened V by 7 bases and J by 5 bases, and 16 bases separated the two germline ends. CDR3 protein: CASLRDSSDNEQFF. The CDR3 nucleotides are TGCGCCAGCTTAAGGGATTCCTCTGACAATGAGCAGTTCTTC.

Only a few counts were recorded for this clonotype. The CDR3 bases are TGTGCCAGCAGTGGACTAGCGGGAGTCCCCAATGAGCAGTTCTTC. It is translated as CASSGLAGVPNEQFF. The genes are TRBV6-1 and TRBJ2-1; TRBD2 matches at 12 bases. CDR1 is MNHNS and CDR2 is SASEGT in the germline V gene. Unmatched junction bases numbered 4, after V lost 4 bases and J lost 6 bases. The CDR3 runs to 15 residues.

This clonotype was recorded a few times. The chain recombines TRBV7-3 with TRBJ1-1; possible D gene TRBD1, 6 bases. Germline V gene lookup returns CDR1 SGHTA and CDR2 FQGTGA. Trimming removed 2 bases from V and 0 bases from J, with 10 bases in between. The CDR3 has 15 residues. The CDR3 is CASSLEAGVNTEAFF. The CDR3, as DNA: TGTGCCAGCAGCTTAGAGGCAGGGGTGAACACTGAAGCTTTCTTT.

This clonotype was seen a handful of times. This rearrangement joins TRBV18 to TRBJ2-7, with 9 positions matching TRBD1. The germline CDR1 and CDR2 sequences are KGHSH and LQKENI. This CDR3 has 15 residues. The V and J ends lost 4 bases and 2 bases, in that order; junction bases with no gene match: 6. The CDR3 coding sequence is TGTGCCAGCTCACTAGGGGACAGGGTCCCCTACGAGCAGTACTTC. Translated: CASSLGDRVPYEQYF.

The J gene is TRBJ2-7, the V gene TRBV9, with D tentatively TRBD1 or TRBD2 (5 bases each). Germline V gives CDR1 SGDLS, CDR2 YYNGEE. The V gene lost 0 bases and the J gene lost 4 bases, with 11 bases spanning the gap. The CDR3 covers 14 residues. The CDR3 is CASSVGEGIYEQYF. CDR3 nucleotide sequence: TGTGCCAGCAGCGTAGGAGAGGGGATATACGAGCAGTACTTC.

This clonotype was observed a handful of times. The chain couples TRBV29-1 to TRBJ2-5; TRBD2 aligns across 11 bases. CDR1 is SQVTM, CDR2 ANQGSEA, per germline. The CDR3 covers 15 residues. The V gene end was trimmed by 5 bases and the J gene end by 7 bases; junction bases not matched to a gene: 12. CDR3 coding DNA: TGCAGCGTTTTGGGACTAGCGGATACCGGGGCGACCCAGTACTTC. Its translation is CSVLGLADTGATQYF.

CDR3 region: CASSLSTGWTEAFF. The CDR3, as DNA: TGCGCCAGCAGCTTATCGACAGGGTGGACTGAAGCTTTCTTT. This chain connects TRBV5-1 to TRBJ1-1; 7 positions match TRBD1. Germline assignment: CDR1 SGHRS and CDR2 YFSETQ. CDR3 length: 14 amino acids. Trimming cost V 2 bases and J 5 bases; bases outside gene matches: 6.

The chain links TRBV20-1 to TRBJ1-1, with no clear D. There are 13 residues in the CDR3. Trimming pared 5 bases from V and 1 base from J, leaving 11 bases between. The germline V gene encodes CDR1 DFQATT and CDR2 SNEGSKA (reference sequence). CDR3 DNA: TGCAGTGCTCGGCGGGCACCGAACACTGAAGCTTTCTTT. Translation: CSARRAPNTEAFF.

This clonotype turned up a few times. V gene TRBV7-9 combines with J gene TRBJ2-7, with TRBD1 identical over 9 bases. From germline, CDR1 is SEHNR and CDR2 FQNEAQ (reference sequence). The V segment lost 3 bases and the J segment 2 bases; nucleotides outside the gene matches: 5. The CDR3 is 15 residues long. CDR3 DNA: TGTGCCAGCAGCTTTGAGGGGACAGGGCCCTACGAGCAGTACTTC. It specifies CASSFEGTGPYEQYF.

This chain connects TRBV5-5 to TRBJ1-2, with D hard to call. Trimming pared 0 bases from V and 7 bases from J, leaving 4 bases between. Germline CDR1 is SGHKS and CDR2 is YYEKEE (reference sequence). The CDR3 runs to 11 residues. This CDR3 is CASSLAAGYTF. The CDR3 DNA follows: TGTGCCAGCAGCTTGGCGGCTGGCTACACCTTC.